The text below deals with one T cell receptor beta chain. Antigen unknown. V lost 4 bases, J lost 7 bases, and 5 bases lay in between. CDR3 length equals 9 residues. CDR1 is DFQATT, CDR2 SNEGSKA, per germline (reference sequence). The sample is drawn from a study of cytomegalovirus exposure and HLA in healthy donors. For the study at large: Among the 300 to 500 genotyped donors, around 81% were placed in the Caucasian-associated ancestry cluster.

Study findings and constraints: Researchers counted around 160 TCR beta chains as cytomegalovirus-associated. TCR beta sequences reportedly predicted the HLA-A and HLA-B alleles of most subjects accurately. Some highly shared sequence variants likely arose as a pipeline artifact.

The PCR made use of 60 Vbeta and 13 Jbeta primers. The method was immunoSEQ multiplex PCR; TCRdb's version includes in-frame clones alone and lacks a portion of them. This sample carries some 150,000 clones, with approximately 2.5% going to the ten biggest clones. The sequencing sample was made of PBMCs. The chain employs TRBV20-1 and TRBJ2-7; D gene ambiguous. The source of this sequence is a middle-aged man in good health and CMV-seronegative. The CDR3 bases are TGCAGTGCTACTAGGGAGCAGTACTTC. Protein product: CSATREQYF.